These T cell receptor beta chains were read from a single sample in a study of molecular identifiers for immune sequencing clone quantification. TCRdb re-analysed the PCR reads in MiXCR, keeping a single row per CDR3 protein. The sample records about 510,000 distinct CDR3 sequences, 25% being singletons. Sequenced input: naive CD8+ T cells from blood, with Jurkat cell RNA spiked in. The receptors shown here come from a human donor in good health. Some libraries in this study had Jurkat cell RNA spiked in. Both conserved end residues are part of each CDR3. D genes are given only for firm matches. For some rows the clone size is stated as once, few or many, or as a class when expanded; others skip it.

TRBD1 | TRBJ2-5 | . | TRBV6-5 | CASSTRDRPQETQYF | TGTGCCAGCAGTACCCGGGACAGGCCTCAAGAGACCCAGTACTTC
. | TRBJ2-7 | few | TRBV12-3/TRBV12-4 | CASSYTGSRYEQYF | TGTGCCAGCAGTTATACCGGGAGCCGGTACGAGCAGTACTTC
. | TRBJ1-3 | . | TRBV6-5 | CANSPDWVGNTIYF | TGTGCCAACAGCCCCGACTGGGTTGGAAACACCATATATTTT
TRBD1 | TRBJ1-4 | few | TRBV4-3 | CASSRHGQADAEKLFF | TGCGCCAGCAGCCGCCACGGACAGGCTGATGCAGAAAAACTGTTTTTT
. | TRBJ2-3 | many | TRBV6-5 | CASSSDKQLPTDTQYF | TGTGCCAGCAGTTCGGACAAACAGCTCCCCACAGATACGCAGTATTTT
. | TRBJ2-5 | . | TRBV29-1 | CSVELVGVQETQYF | TGCAGCGTTGAACTAGTAGGGGTCCAAGAGACCCAGTACTTC
. | TRBJ1-5 | . | TRBV12-3/TRBV12-4 | CASSFLGFNQPQHF | TGTGCCAGCAGTTTTTTAGGGTTCAATCAGCCCCAGCATTTT
. | TRBJ1-2 | few | TRBV5-1 | CASSSEWEDGYTF | TGCGCCAGCAGCTCCGAGTGGGAGGATGGCTACACCTTC
. | TRBJ1-1 | many | TRBV29-1 | CSVKGSGMNTEAFF | TGCAGCGTGAAGGGATCGGGGATGAACACTGAAGCTTTCTTT
. | TRBJ2-3 | . | TRBV20-1 | CSARAIRDLEGVADTQYF | TGCAGTGCTAGAGCTATCCGGGACCTAGAGGGGGTCGCAGATACGCAGTATTTT
TRBD2 | TRBJ2-5 | . | TRBV7-9 | CASSLDVRGLASETQYF | TGTGCCAGCAGCTTAGATGTGAGGGGACTAGCATCAGAGACCCAGTACTTC
. | TRBJ1-5 | . | TRBV6-5 | CASSYSREYNQPQHF | TGTGCCAGCAGTTACTCCCGGGAGTACAATCAGCCCCAGCATTTT
. | TRBJ1-1 | . | TRBV7-9 | CASTPVGGLDTEAFF | TGTGCCAGCACCCCGGTGGGGGGATTAGACACTGAAGCTTTCTTT
. | TRBJ2-7 | . | TRBV15 | CASSSATGAPYEQYF | TGTGCCTCCAGCAGCGCGACAGGAGCCCCCTACGAGCAGTACTTC
. | TRBJ2-2 | . | TRBV29-1 | CSVELGVSNTGELFF | TGCAGCGTGGAATTGGGGGTCTCGAACACCGGGGAGCTGTTTTTT
. | TRBJ2-7 | many | TRBV20-1 | CSARDTSYEQYF | TGCAGTGCTCGAGACACGTCCTACGAGCAGTACTTC
TRBD1 | TRBJ1-5 | . | TRBV4-1 | CARSQDHRGSNQPQHF | TGCGCCCGCAGCCAAGATCACAGGGGCAGCAATCAGCCCCAGCATTTT
TRBD2 | TRBJ2-1 | few | TRBV4-3 | CASSQDRLAGGYNEQFF | TGCGCCAGCAGCCAAGATAGGCTAGCGGGAGGGTACAATGAGCAGTTCTTC
TRBD1 | TRBJ2-7 | many | TRBV6-5 | CASSYGTGDGEQYF | TGTGCCAGCAGTTACGGGACAGGGGATGGCGAGCAGTACTTC
TRBD1 | TRBJ2-7 | many | TRBV28 | CASSLLTGGPTYEQYF | TGTGCCAGCAGTTTATTGACAGGGGGTCCGACCTACGAGCAGTACTTC
. | TRBJ2-2 | . | TRBV15 | CATSTEAGWGLGPGELFF | TGTGCCACCAGCACCGAGGCCGGGTGGGGTTTGGGTCCCGGGGAGCTGTTTTTT
TRBD1 | TRBJ2-7 | few | TRBV9 | CASSAGTGDLYEQYF | TGTGCCAGCAGCGCTGGGACAGGGGATTTGTACGAGCAGTACTTC
. | TRBJ2-4 | . | TRBV30 | CAWSVRRTDIQYF | TGTGCCTGGAGTGTAAGGCGGACGGACATTCAGTACTTC
. | TRBJ2-2 | . | TRBV5-4 | CASSIPDSTGELFF | TGTGCCAGCAGCATTCCGGATAGCACCGGGGAGCTGTTTTTT
. | TRBJ2-6 | many | TRBV3-1 | CASSQVTTIAGANVLTF | TGTGCCAGCAGCCAAGTTACTACAATAGCTGGGGCCAACGTCCTGACTTTC
. | TRBJ1-6 | . | TRBV20-1 | CSAPPGQVSYNSPLHF | TGCAGTGCTCCTCCGGGGCAGGTCTCCTATAATTCACCCCTCCACTTT
. | TRBJ2-2 | . | TRBV11-3 | CASSPRMNTGELFF | TGTGCCAGCAGCCCGCGGATGAACACCGGGGAGCTGTTTTTT
. | TRBJ1-2 | . | TRBV10-3 | CAISESILQGDGYTF | TGTGCCATCAGTGAGTCCATTCTCCAAGGGGATGGCTACACCTTC
TRBD2 | TRBJ2-1 | few | TRBV7-3 | CASSPGGGVSYNEQFF | TGTGCCAGCAGCCCCGGGGGGGGGGTCTCCTACAATGAGCAGTTCTTC
TRBD1 | TRBJ2-3 | few | TRBV4-3 | CTSSQDGGTGWSTDTQYF | TGCACCAGCAGCCAGGACGGCGGGACAGGGTGGTCGACAGATACGCAGTATTTT
. | TRBJ1-5 | . | TRBV27 | CASSFAGFNQPQHF | TGTGCCAGCAGTTTCGCCGGATTCAATCAGCCCCAGCATTTT
TRBD1 | TRBJ2-7 | . | TRBV4-2 | CASSQEGSGQGSYEQYF | TGTGCCAGCAGCCAAGAGGGTTCAGGACAGGGTTCCTACGAGCAGTACTTC
. | TRBJ1-5 | many | TRBV7-9 | CASSLGGAGQPQHF | TGTGCCAGCAGCTTAGGGGGCGCGGGGCAGCCCCAGCATTTT
TRBD2 | TRBJ2-5 | many | TRBV7-2 | CASSLGSGGLETQYF | TGTGCCAGCAGCTTAGGAAGCGGGGGGCTAGAGACCCAGTACTTC
TRBD1 | TRBJ1-1 | few | TRBV2 | CASSEARQGFTEAFF | TGTGCCAGCAGTGAAGCGAGACAGGGATTCACTGAAGCTTTCTTT
. | TRBJ2-3 | few | TRBV18 | CASSLRAGGDTDTQYF | TGTGCCAGCTCACTTAGGGCAGGAGGTGACACAGATACGCAGTATTTT
. | TRBJ2-7 | few | TRBV27 | CASSVGLLLEQYF | TGTGCCAGCAGTGTCGGACTGTTGCTCGAGCAGTACTTC
. | TRBJ1-1 | many | TRBV2 | CASSEAPEAFF | TGTGCCAGCAGTGAGGCCCCTGAAGCTTTCTTT
. | TRBJ2-1 | many | TRBV28 | CASNLPSDEQFF | TGTGCCAGCAACCTCCCATCGGATGAGCAGTTCTTC
. | TRBJ1-5 | few | TRBV12-3/TRBV12-4 | CASSSGDYGNQPQHF | TGTGCCAGCAGTTCAGGGGATTACGGCAATCAGCCCCAGCATTTT
. | TRBJ2-7 | . | TRBV4-3 | CASSQETGQYEQYF | TGCGCCAGCAGCCAAGAGACGGGTCAGTACGAGCAGTACTTC
. | TRBJ2-7 | . | TRBV19 | CASSIALGTDYKQYF | TGTGCCAGTAGTATCGCGTTGGGGACTGACTACAAGCAGTACTTC
. | TRBJ2-7 | . | TRBV18 | CASSPGTGNCEQYF | TGTGCCAGCTCACCAGGAACAGGGAACTGCGAGCAGTACTTC
TRBD1 | TRBJ1-6 | few | TRBV27 | CASSPMPGQHNSPLHF | TGTGCCAGCAGTCCTATGCCGGGACAGCATAATTCACCCCTCCACTTT